The next 3 T cell receptor beta chains were all read from a single sample in a study of cytomegalovirus exposure and HLA in healthy donors. Sequencing was performed with immunoSEQ multiplex PCR; in TCRdb, only in-frame clones are kept and a portion is missing. The repertoire holds about 350,000 clones, with about nine tenths as singletons. Source material: PBMCs. These TCRs come from a woman aged 25 to 45 in good health and CMV-seropositive.

The chain employs TRBV7-9 and TRBJ2-7; 9 bases are a match to TRBD2. Unmatched junction bases numbered 2, after V lost 3 bases and J lost 2 bases. Per the germline V gene, CDR1 is SEHNR and CDR2 is FQNEAQ (reference sequence). The CDR3 has 14 residues. This CDR3 is CASSLTSGPYEQYF. In nucleotides, the CDR3 is TGTGCCAGCAGCTTGACTAGCGGACCCTACGAGCAGTACTTC.

V and J are TRBV2 and TRBJ1-5; D call uncertain. Germline CDR1 SNHLY, CDR2 FYNNEI. CDR3 length: 14 amino acids. V lost 3 bases and J lost 0, with 6 bases in between. CDR3 DNA: TGTGCCAGCAGTGACCGGTATAGCAATCAGCCCCAGCATTTT. As protein: CASSDRYSNQPQHF.

The J gene is TRBJ2-5, the V gene TRBV27; perhaps TRBD2 as D (5 bases). The CDR3 totals 13 residues. V dropped 9 bases and J dropped 5 bases, with 16 bases sitting between them. The V gene's germline CDR1 is MNHEY and CDR2 SMNVEV (reference sequence). CDR3 loop: CASRRRSGETQYF. The CDR3 nucleotides read TGTGCCAGTCGACGACGGTCGGGGGAGACCCAGTACTTC.